Sequencing of this TCR beta chain was carried out in a study of shared clonotypes between healthy human individuals. Germline-derived CDR1 and CDR2 are LGHNA and YNFKEQ. The trim removed 4 bases at V and 6 bases at J, leaving 5 bases unmatched. This CDR3 is built from 15 residues. Method: immunoSEQ multiplex PCR; TCRdb's copy keeps in-frame clones and lacks some. The data hold about a million clones, with about 75% observed a single time. Partitioning of CD4+ cells yielded a CD45RA+ naive subset and a CD45RA-negative memory subset. The V gene is TRBV4-2, the J gene TRBJ2-1; 11 positions agree with TRBD1. This clonotype was sampled from a young man in good health. Material for sequencing was memory CD4+ T cells sorted from blood. Noted subset: CD45RA-negative fraction. The DNA for the CDR3 is TGTGCCAGCAGCCCCATAGGGACAGGGGGCAATGAGCAGTTCTTC. Translating gives CASSPIGTGGNEQFF.